This T cell receptor beta chain was identified during a study of T cell changes during pregnancy in multiple sclerosis (dated by TCRdb to about 2019). Study-wide context: Changes in the T cell repertoire over the course of pregnancy were examined in this study in women with multiple sclerosis.

The library was obtained by the immunoSEQ multiplex PCR assay. Here the immuneACCESS table is served through TCRdb, limited to in-frame sequences with V and J called. Missing clones are a known gap in these copies; in checked studies unresolved V genes cover under half, and the rest lacks a known reason. Counted in this sample were tens of thousands of clones; 80% to 90% of them appeared once. The ten largest account for around 0.49% of the sample. On this clone itself: Its antigen is still unknown. It has no much larger one-base neighbor in the sample; base qualities were not kept.

The receptor comes from a female donor with multiple sclerosis, enrolled in a pregnancy study. Specimen: CD4+ T cells from peripheral blood mononuclear cells, collected in the first trimester of pregnancy.

The CDR3 sequence is CAWSVQALLHF. The nucleotide sequence is TGTGCCTGGAGTGTCCAGGCCCTACTCCACTTT. Recombination connected TRBV30 to TRBJ1-6; the D segment cannot be called with confidence. From cysteine to phenylalanine, the CDR3 is 11 amino acids long. The DNA shown is the 33-base CDR3, in frame from base 1. CDR1 and CDR2, looked up from the germline V gene (reference sequence), are GTSNPN and SVGIG. V is pared back by 0 bases and J by 16 bases, with 10 bases lying between the germline termini.